The 17 T cell receptor beta chains listed next were all sequenced from one sample in a study of control samples from healthy donors and cancer patients. This table comes from immunoSEQ multiplex PCR, and its TCRdb copy is limited to in-frame clones, with some not included. The sample has nearly 200,000 clones; roughly nine tenths are singletons. Sequenced input: blood. The source of these receptors is a man aged 30 to 39 in good health.

Only a few counts were recorded for this clone. The chain is built from TRBV6-5 and TRBJ1-1, with D unclear. Germline V gene sequence: CDR1 MNHEY, CDR2 SVGAGI. This CDR3 has 13 amino acids. V shed 3 bases and J shed 5 bases, with 10 bases lying between them. The CDR3 DNA is TGTGCCAGCAGTTATCGGCGAAATACTGAAGCTTTCTTT. Translated: CASSYRRNTEAFF.

The CDR3 loop reads CAWDVSGGYEQYF. CDR3 nucleotide sequence: TGTGCCTGGGATGTGTCAGGGGGCTACGAGCAGTACTTC. V and J are TRBV30 and TRBJ2-7; 7 bases are a match to TRBD1. The CDR3 is made up of 13 amino acids. V lost 5 bases, J lost 3 bases, and 7 bases stayed unmatched. CDR1 is GTSNPN, CDR2 SVGIG, per germline (reference sequence).

The chain recombines TRBV30 with TRBJ1-2; no clear D gene. CDR3 length: 12 amino acids. V was shortened by 8 bases and J by 9 bases, with 19 bases between the two germline ends. Germline CDR1 is GTSNPN and CDR2 is SVGIG (reference sequence). This chain's CDR3 is CAGLTKANSYTF. The CDR3 DNA reads as TGTGCCGGCCTTACAAAGGCGAACAGCTACACCTTC.

The rearrangement links TRBV30 to TRBJ1-5; D ambiguous. The CDR3 runs 13 residues. V was pared by 5 bases and J by 2 bases, with 10 bases between. CDR1 GTSNPN and CDR2 SVGIG come from the germline V gene (reference sequence). CDR3 bases: TGTGCCTGGGGCTTAGGTGGCAATCAGCCCCAGCATTTT. Translation: CAWGLGGNQPQHF. Variable domain in full (rest from reference TRBV30 and TRBJ1-5): SQTIHQWPATLVQPVGSPLSLECTVEGTSNPNLYWYRQAAGRGLQLLFYSVGIGQISSEVPQNLSASRPQDRQFILSSKKLLLSDSGFYLCAWGLGGNQPQHFGDGTRLSIL.

This chain links TRBV28 with TRBJ1-2, with 10 bases lining up with TRBD1. Trimming at V came to 5 bases and at J to 0 bases, leaving 3 bases not matched to a gene. The CDR3 is made up of 15 amino acids. Germline loops: CDR1 MDHEN, CDR2 SYDVKM. CDR3 in amino acids: CASSPGTGANYGYTF. The DNA for the CDR3 is TGTGCCAGCAGTCCCGGGACAGGGGCTAACTATGGCTACACCTTC.

The J gene is TRBJ1-2, the V gene TRBV4-1, with D uncertain. Germline V CDR1 and CDR2: MGHRA, YSYEKL. Trimming removed 0 bases from V and 2 bases from J, with 13 bases in between. The length of the CDR3 is 16 residues. The CDR3 coding sequence is TGCGCCAGCAGCCAAGATCCCAACCGACCGAACTATGGCTACACCTTC. It is translated as CASSQDPNRPNYGYTF.

The chain has TRBV23-1 and TRBJ2-7; TRBD2 matches at 9 bases. TRBV23-1 is assigned to the ORF class and has an uncertain function. Germline trimming cut 8 bases from V and 2 bases from J; bases unmatched to any gene: 4. This CDR3 is built from 13 residues. CDR3 sequence: CASLRGGPYEQYF. The CDR3 bases are TGCGCCAGCCTGCGGGGGGGCCCCTACGAGCAGTACTTC.

The chain combines TRBV4-1 with TRBJ1-2; 9 bases map to TRBD1. Germline V gives CDR1 MGHRA, CDR2 YSYEKL. V lost 2 bases, J lost 4 bases, and 8 bases stayed unmatched. The CDR3 covers 16 residues. In DNA form, the CDR3 reads TGCGCCAGCAGCCAACGGGAAGGGGACAGGGCCTATGGCTACACCTTC. Translating gives CASSQREGDRAYGYTF.

This clone has only one observation. The rearrangement joins TRBV19 to TRBJ1-5; 8 nucleotides agree with TRBD1. The germline V gene encodes CDR1 LNHDA and CDR2 SQIVND (reference sequence). Trimming at V came to 5 bases and at J to 6 bases, leaving 6 bases not matched to a gene. The CDR3 is 14 residues long. The CDR3 region has the DNA TGTGCCAGTAGTTTAAGGACAGGGACTCAGCCCCAGCATTTT. Translating gives CASSLRTGTQPQHF.

The chain joins TRBV6-1 to TRBJ1-2; 9 bases line up with TRBD1. There are 16 residues in the CDR3. V lost 3 bases to trimming and J lost 3 bases; unmatched junction nucleotides: 8. Germline-derived CDR1 and CDR2 are MNHNS and SASEGT. CDR3 region: CASSDKWTGVHYGYTF. The CDR3 DNA reads as TGTGCCAGCAGTGACAAATGGACAGGGGTTCACTATGGCTACACCTTC.

The rearrangement links TRBV3-1 (or the pseudogene TRBV3-2) to TRBJ2-2; D possibly corresponds to TRBD1 (6 bases). Germline values: CDR1 LGHDT, CDR2 YNNKEL (reference sequence). Trimming removed 3 bases from V and 6 bases from J, with 14 bases in between. This CDR3 has 15 residues. The CDR3 is CASSHMRTAAGELFF. The CDR3 DNA reads TGTGCCAGCAGCCATATGAGGACAGCCGCCGGGGAGCTGTTTTTT.

The chain links TRBV7-9 to TRBJ1-4; D is perhaps TRBD1 (5 bases). Germline lookup yields CDR1 SEHNR and CDR2 FQNEAQ (reference sequence). This CDR3 has 14 residues. Trimming left V 3 bases short and J 8 bases short, with 13 bases between. CDR3 amino acids: CASSFGTSPEKLFF. In DNA form, the CDR3 reads TGTGCCAGCAGCTTCGGGACGAGCCCCGAAAAACTGTTTTTT.

The chain joins TRBV30 to TRBJ1-2, with 7 bases that match TRBD1. The CDR3 has 13 residues. Germline V gives CDR1 GTSNPN, CDR2 SVGIG (reference sequence). Losses at the gene ends were 2 bases for V and 5 bases for J; bases not matched to a gene: 5. The CDR3 coding sequence is TGTGCCTGGAGTAAACCGGGACAGTATGGCTACACCTTC. The encoded protein is CAWSKPGQYGYTF.

This sequence joins TRBV7-9 and TRBJ2-7; D remains ambiguous. The CDR3 totals 11 residues. Germline CDR1 is SEHNR and CDR2 is FQNEAQ (reference sequence). Trimming stripped 7 bases from V and 6 bases from J, with 10 bases between. The CDR3 DNA reads as TGTGCCAGCACTGACATGATCGAGCAGTACTTC. Its translation: CASTDMIEQYF.

This rearrangement joins TRBV2 to TRBJ1-4; D gene uncertain. This CDR3 contains 14 residues. V gave up 4 bases and J gave up 3 bases, with 9 bases separating them. Germline assignment: CDR1 SNHLY and CDR2 FYNNEI. Here the CDR3 reads CASSGDRANEKLFF. In DNA form, the CDR3 reads TGTGCCAGCAGTGGGGATAGGGCTAATGAAAAACTGTTTTTT.

This rearrangement joins TRBV27 to TRBJ1-2, with D possibly matching TRBD1 (5 bases). Germline CDR1 and CDR2: MNHEY and SMNVEV (reference sequence). Trimming pared 5 bases from V and 4 bases from J, leaving 17 bases between. The CDR3 spans 15 residues. This chain's CDR3 is CASSVRATPIYGYTF. In nucleotides, the CDR3 is TGTGCCAGCAGTGTCAGGGCGACCCCTATCTATGGCTACACCTTC.

The chain recombines TRBV18 with TRBJ2-7; no clear D gene. The germline CDR1 and CDR2 sequences are KGHSH and LQKENI. The CDR3 consists of 14 residues. Trimming left V 4 bases short and J 2 bases short, with 12 bases between. In DNA form, the CDR3 reads TGTGCCAGCTCACTATGGACCCCCCCCTACGAGCAGTACTTC. The encoded protein is CASSLWTPPYEQYF.